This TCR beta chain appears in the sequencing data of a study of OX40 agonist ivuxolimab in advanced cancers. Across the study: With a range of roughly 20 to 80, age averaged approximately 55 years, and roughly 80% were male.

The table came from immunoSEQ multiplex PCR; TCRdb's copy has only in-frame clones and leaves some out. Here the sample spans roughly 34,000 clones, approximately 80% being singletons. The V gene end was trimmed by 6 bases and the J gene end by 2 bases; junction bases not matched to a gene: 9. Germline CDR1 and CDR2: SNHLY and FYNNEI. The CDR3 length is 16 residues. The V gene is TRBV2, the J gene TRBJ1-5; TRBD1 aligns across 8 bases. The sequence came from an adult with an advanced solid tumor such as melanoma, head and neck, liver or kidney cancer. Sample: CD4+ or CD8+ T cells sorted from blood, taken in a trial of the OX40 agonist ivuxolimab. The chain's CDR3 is CASSAEGGQGNQPQHF. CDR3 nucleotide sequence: TGTGCCAGCAGCGCCGAAGGGGGACAGGGCAATCAGCCCCAGCATTTT.